This TCR beta chain was identified in a study of cytomegalovirus exposure and HLA in healthy donors. Whole-study results and caveats: Most of the TCR beta V segments (in an earlier analysis) were productive either about 87% or about 30% of the time. Presence/absence analyses assumed roughly uniform sequencing depth across donors, which may not hold.

Primers included in the PCR were 60 Vbeta and 13 Jbeta primers. Here immunoSEQ multiplex PCR was the method, and the copy in TCRdb shows in-frame clones only, minus some. The data contain 110,000 to 150,000 clones, about four fifths of them singletons. Note on this clone: Antigen unknown.

J gave up 7 bases and V 5 bases, and 2 bases lay outside the gene matches. The germline gives CDR1 LNHDA, CDR2 SQIVND (reference sequence). The CDR3 has 13 residues. V gene TRBV19 combines with J gene TRBJ1-6, with TRBD1 matching over 7 bases. Input material: PBMCs. The sequence was collected from a man aged 40-49 years in good health and CMV-seropositive. This chain's CDR3 is CASSEQGNSPLHF. CDR3 sequence (DNA): TGTGCCAGTAGTGAACAGGGGAATTCACCCCTCCACTTT.